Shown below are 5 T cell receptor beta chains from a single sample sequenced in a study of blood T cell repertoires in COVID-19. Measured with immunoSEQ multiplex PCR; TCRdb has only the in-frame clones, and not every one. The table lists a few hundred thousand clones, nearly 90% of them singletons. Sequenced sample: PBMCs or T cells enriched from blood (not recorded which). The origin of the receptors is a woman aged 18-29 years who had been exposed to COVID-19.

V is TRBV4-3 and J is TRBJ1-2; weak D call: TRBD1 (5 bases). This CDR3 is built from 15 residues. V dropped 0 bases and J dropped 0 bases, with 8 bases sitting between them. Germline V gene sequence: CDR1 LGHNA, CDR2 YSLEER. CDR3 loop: CASSQEGVSNYGYTF. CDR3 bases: TGCGCCAGCAGCCAAGAAGGGGTATCTAACTATGGCTACACCTTC.

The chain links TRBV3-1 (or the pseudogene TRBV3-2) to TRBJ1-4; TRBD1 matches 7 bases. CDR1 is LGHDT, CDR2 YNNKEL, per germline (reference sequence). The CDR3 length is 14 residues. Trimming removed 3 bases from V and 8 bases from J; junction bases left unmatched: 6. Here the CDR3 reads CASSQVDREEKLFF. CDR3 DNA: TGTGCCAGCAGCCAGGTCGACAGGGAAGAAAAACTGTTTTTT.

CDR3 sequence: CATGTGTHEQYF. The CDR3 DNA reads TGTGCCACCGGGACAGGGACCCACGAGCAGTACTTC. J is TRBJ2-7 and V is TRBV7-9; TRBD1 matches 9 bases. The trim removed 10 bases at V and 5 bases at J, leaving 6 bases unmatched. Germline CDR1 SEHNR, CDR2 FQNEAQ (reference sequence). The CDR3 consists of 12 residues.

DNA for the CDR3: TGTGCCAGCAGTTTATTCGGGTCGCAAAACACCATATATTTT. Encoded protein: CASSLFGSQNTIYF. The chain uses TRBV28 and TRBJ1-3; the D is unclear. Trimming shortened V by 1 base and J by 6 bases, and 10 bases separated the two germline ends. The CDR3 has 14 amino acids. The germline gives CDR1 MDHEN, CDR2 SYDVKM.

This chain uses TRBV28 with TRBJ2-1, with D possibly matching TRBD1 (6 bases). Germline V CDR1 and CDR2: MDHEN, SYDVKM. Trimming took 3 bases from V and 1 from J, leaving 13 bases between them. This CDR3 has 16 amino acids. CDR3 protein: CASSFRGVGSYNEQFF. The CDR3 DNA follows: TGTGCCAGCAGTTTCAGGGGAGTCGGTTCCTACAATGAGCAGTTCTTC.